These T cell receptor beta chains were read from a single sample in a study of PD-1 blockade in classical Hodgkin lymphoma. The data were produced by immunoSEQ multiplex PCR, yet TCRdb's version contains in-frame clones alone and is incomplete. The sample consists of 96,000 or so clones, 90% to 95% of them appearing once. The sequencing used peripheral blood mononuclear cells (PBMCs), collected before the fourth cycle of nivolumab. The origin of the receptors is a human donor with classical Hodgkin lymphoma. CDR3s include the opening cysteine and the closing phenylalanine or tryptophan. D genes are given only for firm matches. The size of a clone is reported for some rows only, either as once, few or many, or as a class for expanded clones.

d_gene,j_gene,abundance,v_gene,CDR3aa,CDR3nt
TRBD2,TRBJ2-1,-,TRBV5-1,CASTQTSGISYNEQFF,TGCGCCAGCACCCAGACTAGCGGGATATCCTACAATGAGCAGTTCTTC
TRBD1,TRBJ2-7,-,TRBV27,CASSAGQGRSYEQYF,TGTGCCAGCAGTGCCGGACAGGGGCGATCCTACGAGCAGTACTTC
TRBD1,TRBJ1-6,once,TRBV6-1,CASRDRYNSPLHF,TGTGCCAGCCGGGACAGGTATAATTCACCCCTCCACTTT
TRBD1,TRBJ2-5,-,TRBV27,CASSVIQGRLYQETQYF,TGTGCCAGCAGTGTCATACAGGGGCGCCTGTACCAAGAGACCCAGTACTTC
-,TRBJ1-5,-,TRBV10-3,CAISESADSNQPQHF,TGTGCCATCAGTGAGTCGGCAGATAGCAATCAGCCCCAGCATTTT
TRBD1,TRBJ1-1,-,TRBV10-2,CASKGATGSLNTEAFF,TGCGCCAGCAAGGGGGCTACAGGGTCCCTGAACACTGAAGCTTTCTTT
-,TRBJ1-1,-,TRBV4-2,CASSPASGTEAFF,TGTGCCAGCAGCCCCGCCAGTGGCACTGAAGCTTTCTTT
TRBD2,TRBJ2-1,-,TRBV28,CASSFPLSGTSGYNEQFF,TGTGCCAGCAGTTTTCCCCTATCCGGGACTAGCGGTTACAATGAGCAGTTCTTC
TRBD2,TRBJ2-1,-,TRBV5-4,CASSLGGGSFNNEQFF,TGTGCCAGCAGCTTGGGGGGCGGGAGTTTCAACAATGAGCAGTTCTTC
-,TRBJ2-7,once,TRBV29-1,CSARRTESYEQYF,TGCAGCGCTCGGCGCACGGAGTCCTACGAGCAGTACTTC
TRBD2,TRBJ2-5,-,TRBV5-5,CASTPSGRLVVETQYF,TGTGCCAGCACCCCTAGCGGGAGGTTGGTGGTGGAGACCCAGTACTTC
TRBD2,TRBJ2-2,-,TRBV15,CATSRDRGGQLFF,TGTGCCACCAGCAGAGATCGGGGGGGGCAGCTGTTTTTT
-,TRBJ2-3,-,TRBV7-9,CASSLATGLTDTQYF,TGTGCCAGCAGCTTAGCTACCGGCCTCACAGATACGCAGTATTTT
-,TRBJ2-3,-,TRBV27,CASRMRTSTDTQYF,TGTGCCAGCAGAATGAGGACTAGCACAGATACGCAGTATTTT
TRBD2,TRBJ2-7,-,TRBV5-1,CASSLELAGENEQYF,TGCGCCAGCAGCTTGGAACTAGCGGGAGAGAACGAGCAGTACTTC
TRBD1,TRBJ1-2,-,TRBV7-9,CASSPTQGNYGYTF,TGTGCCAGCAGCCCTACACAGGGGAACTATGGCTACACCTTC
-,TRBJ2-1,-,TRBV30,CAWSSKGGGNEQFF,TGTGCCTGGAGTTCAAAGGGGGGAGGCAATGAGCAGTTCTTC
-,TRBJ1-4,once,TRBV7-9,CASSLGGRSEKLFF,TGTGCCAGCAGCTTAGGGGGGCGCAGTGAAAAACTGTTTTTT
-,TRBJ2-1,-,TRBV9,CASSTRPGSSSSYNEQFF,TGTGCCAGCAGCACGAGACCCGGTTCCTCGAGCTCCTACAATGAGCAGTTCTTC
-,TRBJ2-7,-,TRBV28,CASSPLDSSYEQYF,TGTGCCAGCAGTCCGTTAGATAGCTCCTACGAGCAGTACTTC
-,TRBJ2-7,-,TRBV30,CAWSFSRALAEQYF,TGTGCCTGGAGTTTCTCCCGGGCCCTCGCCGAGCAGTACTTC
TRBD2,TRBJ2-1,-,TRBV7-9,CASSLGTSGPNSYEQFF,TGTGCCAGCAGCTTAGGGACTAGCGGGCCGAACAGTTATGAGCAGTTCTTC
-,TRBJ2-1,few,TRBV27,CASSFFTRNEQFF,TGTGCCAGCAGTTTCTTCACGCGTAATGAGCAGTTCTTC
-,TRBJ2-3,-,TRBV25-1,CASSRRVTSTDTQYF,TGTGCCAGCAGTCGTAGGGTTACTAGCACAGATACGCAGTATTTT
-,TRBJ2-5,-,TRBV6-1,CASSEVSLGGQETQYF,TGTGCCAGCAGTGAAGTATCCTTAGGGGGCCAAGAGACCCAGTACTTC
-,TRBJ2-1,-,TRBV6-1,CASRAGSSYNEQFF,TGTGCCAGCAGGGCCGGGAGCTCCTACAATGAGCAGTTCTTC
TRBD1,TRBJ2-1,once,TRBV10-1,CASSESGGQVRHEQFF,TGCGCCAGCAGTGAGTCCGGGGGACAGGTTAGACATGAGCAGTTCTTC
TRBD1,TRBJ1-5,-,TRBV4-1,CASSPRTGTDNQPQHF,TGCGCCAGCAGCCCCCGGACAGGGACCGACAATCAGCCCCAGCATTTT
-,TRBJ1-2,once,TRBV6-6,CASSKGFDSLHGYTF,TGTGCCAGCAGCAAAGGGTTCGACAGCCTACATGGCTACACCTTC
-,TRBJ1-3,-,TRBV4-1,CASSQYQAWASGNTIYF,TGCGCCAGCAGCCAATATCAGGCGTGGGCCTCTGGAAACACCATATATTTT
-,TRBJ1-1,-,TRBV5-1,CASSLDRIRDQAFF,TGCGCCAGCAGCTTGGATCGTATCAGGGATCAAGCTTTCTTT
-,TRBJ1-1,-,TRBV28,CASRGPAGGEAFF,TGTGCCAGCCGAGGACCGGCGGGAGGTGAAGCTTTCTTT
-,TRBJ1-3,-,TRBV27,CASRGLGSGNTIYF,TGTGCCAGCAGGGGACTGGGCTCTGGAAACACCATATATTTT
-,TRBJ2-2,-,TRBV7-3,CASSPESNTGELFF,TGTGCCAGCAGCCCGGAATCGAACACCGGGGAGCTGTTTTTT
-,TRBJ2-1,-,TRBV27,CASSLRGGFGGGYNEQFF,TGTGCCAGCAGTTTACGTGGAGGGTTTGGAGGGGGATACAATGAGCAGTTCTTC
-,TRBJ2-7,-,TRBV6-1,CASEMVGDYEQYF,TGTGCCAGTGAAATGGTCGGGGACTACGAGCAGTACTTC
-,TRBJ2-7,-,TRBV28,CASSSPSLGEQYF,TGTGCCAGCAGTTCTCCTTCTTTGGGGGAGCAGTACTTC
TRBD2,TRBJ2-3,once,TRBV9,CASSETSRDTQYF,TGTGCCAGCAGCGAGACTAGCCGGGATACGCAGTATTTT
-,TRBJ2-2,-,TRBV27,CASRPVASGTGELFF,TGTGCCAGCAGACCAGTAGCGTCGGGCACCGGGGAGCTGTTTTTT
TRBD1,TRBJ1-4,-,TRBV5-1,CASSWTGDNEKLFF,TGCGCCAGCAGCTGGACAGGGGATAATGAAAAACTGTTTTTT
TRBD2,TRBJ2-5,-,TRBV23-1,CASSQSAGDCEETQYF,TGCGCCAGCAGTCAATCGGCGGGGGACTGTGAAGAGACCCAGTACTTC
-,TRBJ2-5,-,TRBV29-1,CSVGSGTPETQYF,TGCAGCGTTGGTTCCGGGACACCAGAGACCCAGTACTTC
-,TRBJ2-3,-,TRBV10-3,CATRRENTDTQYF,TGTGCCACCAGAAGGGAGAACACAGATACGCAGTATTTT
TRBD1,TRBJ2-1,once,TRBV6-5,CASNYQKQGNGNEQFF,TGTGCCAGCAATTATCAAAAACAGGGGAACGGTAATGAGCAGTTCTTC
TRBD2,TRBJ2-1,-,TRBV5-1,CASRDRAGGEGYNEQFF,TGCGCCAGCAGAGATCGAGCGGGAGGGGAGGGATACAATGAGCAGTTCTTC
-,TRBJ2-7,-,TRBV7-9,CASSLEGTGEQYF,TGTGCCAGCAGCTTAGAGGGTACCGGCGAGCAGTACTTC
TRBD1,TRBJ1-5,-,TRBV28,CASSLQGANQPQHF,TGTGCCAGCAGTCTTCAGGGGGCGAATCAGCCCCAGCATTTT
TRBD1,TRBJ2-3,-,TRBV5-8,CASSLDRGLADTQYF,TGTGCCAGCAGCTTAGACAGGGGGCTGGCAGATACGCAGTATTTT
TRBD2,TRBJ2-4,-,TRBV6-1,CASRGTSTNIQYF,TGTGCCAGCAGGGGGACTAGTACAAACATTCAGTACTTC
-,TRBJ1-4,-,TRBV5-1,CASSPQDRGEKLFF,TGCGCCAGCAGCCCACAGGACAGAGGAGAAAAACTGTTTTTT
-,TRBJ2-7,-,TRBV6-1,CASSVFPSEQYF,TGTGCCAGCAGTGTATTCCCGAGCGAGCAGTACTTC
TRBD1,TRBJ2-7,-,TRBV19,CASSMNRGQNYEQYF,TGTGCCAGTAGTATGAATCGGGGACAGAACTACGAGCAGTACTTC
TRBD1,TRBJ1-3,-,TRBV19,CASHRGLSGNTIYF,TGTGCCAGTCACAGGGGTCTCTCTGGAAACACCATATATTTT
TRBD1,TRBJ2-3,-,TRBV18,CASSPTGQGFSDTQYF,TGTGCCAGCTCACCGACGGGACAGGGATTTTCAGATACGCAGTATTTT